This TCR beta chain derives from a study of T-cell memory formation after mild COVID-19. Germline CDR1 is KGHSH and CDR2 is LQKENI. Between the trimmed V and J ends, which lost 0 bases and 6 bases, there was a span of 8 bases. The CDR3 consists of 13 residues. TCRalpha and TCRbeta libraries used 5'RACE with constant-segment primers and UMIs. TCRdb called the 5' RACE reads again in MiXCR, with one record for every CDR3 protein. The table shows 310,000 or so distinct CDR3 sequences, with 15% to 20% occurring only once. The material sequenced was PBMCs or a T cell subset sorted from them (not recorded which). The clonotype was recovered from a man younger than 35 who had mild COVID-19 (a few samples of this study predate the infection). Cell type and time point are not known. V is TRBV18 and J is TRBJ1-1; no firm D call. The CDR3 DNA follows: TGTGCCAGCTCACCACCGACGGACCCTGAAGCTTTCTTT. Residues: CASSPPTDPEAFF.